This TCR beta chain was documented in a study of shared clonotypes between healthy human individuals. After removal of 0 bases from V and 0 bases from J, the junction contained 5 bases not matched to a gene. CDR1 GTSNPN and CDR2 SVGIG come from the germline V gene (reference sequence). The CDR3 has 15 residues. Data came from immunoSEQ multiplex PCR; TCRdb stores just in-frame clones and leaves some out. This table has some 2,400,000 clones, approximately 94% appearing once. This clonotype was sampled from a man aged 18 to 30 in good health. The sample taken for sequencing was naive CD4+ T cells sorted from blood. Subset described: CD45RA+ positively selected. V and J are TRBV30 and TRBJ2-7; TRBD1 matches at 7 bases. CDR3 DNA: TGTGCCTGGAGTGTACGTCAGGGGGTCTCCTACGAGCAGTACTTC. Translated, it gives CAWSVRQGVSYEQYF.